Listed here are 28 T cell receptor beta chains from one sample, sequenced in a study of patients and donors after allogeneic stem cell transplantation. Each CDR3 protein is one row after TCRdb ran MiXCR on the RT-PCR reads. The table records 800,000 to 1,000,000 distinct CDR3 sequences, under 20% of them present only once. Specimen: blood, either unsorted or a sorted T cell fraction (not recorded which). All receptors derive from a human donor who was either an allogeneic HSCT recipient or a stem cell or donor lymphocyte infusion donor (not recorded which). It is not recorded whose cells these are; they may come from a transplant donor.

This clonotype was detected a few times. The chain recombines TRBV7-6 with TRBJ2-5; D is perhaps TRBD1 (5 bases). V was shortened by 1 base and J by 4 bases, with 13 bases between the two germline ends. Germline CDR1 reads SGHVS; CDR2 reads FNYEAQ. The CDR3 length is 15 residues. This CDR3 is CASSLGVQGGETQYF. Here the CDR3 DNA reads TGTGCCAGCAGCTTAGGGGTCCAGGGTGGAGAGACCCAGTACTTC.

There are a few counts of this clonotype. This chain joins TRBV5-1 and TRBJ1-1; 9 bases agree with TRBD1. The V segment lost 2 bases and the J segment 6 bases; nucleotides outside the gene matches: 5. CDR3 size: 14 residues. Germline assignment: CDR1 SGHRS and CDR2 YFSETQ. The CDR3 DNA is TGCGCCAGCAGCTTACAGGGGGCAGGGGCTGAAGCTTTCTTT. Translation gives CASSLQGAGAEAFF.

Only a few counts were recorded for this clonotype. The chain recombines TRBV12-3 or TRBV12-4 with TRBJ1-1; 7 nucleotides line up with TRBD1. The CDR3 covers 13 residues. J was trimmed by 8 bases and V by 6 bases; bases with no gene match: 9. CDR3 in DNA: TGTGCCAGCAGCGGGACAGCCGCTACCGAAGCTTTCTTT. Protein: CASSGTAATEAFF.

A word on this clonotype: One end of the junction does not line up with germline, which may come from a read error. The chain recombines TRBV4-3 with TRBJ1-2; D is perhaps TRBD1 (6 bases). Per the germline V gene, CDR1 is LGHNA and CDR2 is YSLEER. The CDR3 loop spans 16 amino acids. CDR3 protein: CASSQDMGAGYYGYTF. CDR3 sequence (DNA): TGCGCCAGCAGCCAAGATATGGGGGCCGGATACTACGGCTACACCTTC.

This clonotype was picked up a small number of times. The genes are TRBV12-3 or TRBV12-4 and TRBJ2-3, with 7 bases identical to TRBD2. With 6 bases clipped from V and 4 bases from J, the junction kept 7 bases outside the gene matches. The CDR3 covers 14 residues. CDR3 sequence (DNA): TGTGCCAGCAGAGCGGGGCCGAGCGCAGATACGCAGTATTTT. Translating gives CASRAGPSADTQYF.

CDR3 residues: CASSETSEVHEQYF. The CDR3 DNA reads TGCGCCAGCAGTGAGACTAGTGAGGTCCACGAGCAGTACTTC. J is TRBJ2-7 and V is TRBV10-2; weak D call: TRBD2 (5 bases). In germline, CDR1 is WSHSY, CDR2 SAAADI. V was clipped by 2 bases and J by 5 bases, with 13 bases between them. CDR3 length: 14 residues.

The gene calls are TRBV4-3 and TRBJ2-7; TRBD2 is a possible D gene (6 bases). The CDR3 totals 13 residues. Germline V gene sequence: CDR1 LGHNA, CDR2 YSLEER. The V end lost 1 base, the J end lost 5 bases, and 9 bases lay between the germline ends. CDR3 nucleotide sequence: TGCGCCAGCAGCCAAGTGGGGGGAGACGAGCAGTACTTC. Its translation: CASSQVGGDEQYF.

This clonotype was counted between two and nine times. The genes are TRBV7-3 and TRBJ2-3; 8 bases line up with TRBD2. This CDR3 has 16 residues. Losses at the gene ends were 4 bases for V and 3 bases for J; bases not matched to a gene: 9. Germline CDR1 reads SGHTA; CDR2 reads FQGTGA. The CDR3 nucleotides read TGTGCCAGCAGCTCCCTTAGCGGGAAGCTAACAGATACGCAGTATTTT. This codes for CASSSLSGKLTDTQYF.

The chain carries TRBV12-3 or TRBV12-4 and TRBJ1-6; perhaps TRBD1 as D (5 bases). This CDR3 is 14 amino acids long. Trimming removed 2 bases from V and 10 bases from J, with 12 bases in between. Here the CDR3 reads CASSLQGWGSPLHF. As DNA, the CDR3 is TGTGCCAGCAGTTTACAGGGATGGGGATCACCCCTCCACTTT.

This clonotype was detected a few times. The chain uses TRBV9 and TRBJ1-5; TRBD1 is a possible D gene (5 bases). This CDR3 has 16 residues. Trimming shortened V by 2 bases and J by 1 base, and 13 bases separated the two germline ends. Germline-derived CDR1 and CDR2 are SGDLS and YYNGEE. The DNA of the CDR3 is TGTGCCAGCAGCGTTGGGCAGGGTGGCAGCAATCAGCCCCAGCATTTT. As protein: CASSVGQGGSNQPQHF.

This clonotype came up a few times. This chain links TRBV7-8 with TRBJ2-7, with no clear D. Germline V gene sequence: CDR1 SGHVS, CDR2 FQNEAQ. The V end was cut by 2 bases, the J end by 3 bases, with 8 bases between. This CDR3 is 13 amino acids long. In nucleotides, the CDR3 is TGTGCCAGCAGCTTATGGATCCACTACGAGCAGTACTTC. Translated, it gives CASSLWIHYEQYF. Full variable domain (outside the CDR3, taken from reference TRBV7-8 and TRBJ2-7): GAGVSQSPRYKVAKRGQDVALRCDPISGHVSLFWYQQALGQGPEFLTYFQNEAQLDKSGLPSDRFFAERPEGSVSTLKIQRTQQEDSAVYLCASSLWIHYEQYFGPGTRLTVT.

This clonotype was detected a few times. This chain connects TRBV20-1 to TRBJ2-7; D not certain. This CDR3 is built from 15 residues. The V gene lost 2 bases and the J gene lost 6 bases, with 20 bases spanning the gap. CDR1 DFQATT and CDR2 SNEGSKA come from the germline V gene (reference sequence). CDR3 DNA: TGCAGTGCTAGAAGACCCGACCAGAGCGAGTCCGAGCAGTACTTC. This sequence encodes CSARRPDQSESEQYF.

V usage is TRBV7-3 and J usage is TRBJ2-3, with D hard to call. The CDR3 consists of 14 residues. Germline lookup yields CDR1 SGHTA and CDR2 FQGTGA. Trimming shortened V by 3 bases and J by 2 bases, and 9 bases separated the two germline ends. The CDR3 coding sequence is TGTGCCAGCAGCTTTGAAACGGCCACAGATACGCAGTATTTT. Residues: CASSFETATDTQYF.

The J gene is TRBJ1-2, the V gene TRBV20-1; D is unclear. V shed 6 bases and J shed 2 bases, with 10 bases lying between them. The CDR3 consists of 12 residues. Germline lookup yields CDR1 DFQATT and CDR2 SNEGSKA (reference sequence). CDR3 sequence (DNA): TGCAGTGCCCTACGGGTAAACTATGGCTACACCTTC. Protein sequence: CSALRVNYGYTF.

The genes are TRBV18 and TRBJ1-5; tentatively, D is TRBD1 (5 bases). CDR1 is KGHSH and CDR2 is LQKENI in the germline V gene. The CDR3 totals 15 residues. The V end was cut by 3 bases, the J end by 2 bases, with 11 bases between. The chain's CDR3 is CASSPPGPGNQPQHF. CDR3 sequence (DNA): TGTGCCAGCTCACCTCCGGGACCGGGCAATCAGCCCCAGCATTTT.

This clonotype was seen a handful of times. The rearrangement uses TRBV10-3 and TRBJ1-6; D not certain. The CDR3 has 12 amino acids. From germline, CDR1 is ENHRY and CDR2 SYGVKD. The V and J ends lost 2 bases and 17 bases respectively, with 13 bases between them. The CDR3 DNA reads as TGTGCCATCAGTGAGAACCGGGATCGCATCCACTTT. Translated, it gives CAISENRDRIHF.

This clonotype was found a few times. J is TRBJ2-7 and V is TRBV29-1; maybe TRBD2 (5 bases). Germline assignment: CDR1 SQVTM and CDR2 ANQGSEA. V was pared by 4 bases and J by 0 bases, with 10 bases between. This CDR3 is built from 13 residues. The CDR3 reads CSVGGRLSYEQYF. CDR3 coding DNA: TGCAGCGTTGGAGGGCGGCTCTCCTACGAGCAGTACTTC.

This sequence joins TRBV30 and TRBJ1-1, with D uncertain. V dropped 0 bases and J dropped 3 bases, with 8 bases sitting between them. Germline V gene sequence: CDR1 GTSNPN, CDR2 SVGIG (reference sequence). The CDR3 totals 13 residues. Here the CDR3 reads CAWSVQRYTEAFF. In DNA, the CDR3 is TGTGCCTGGAGTGTACAGAGATACACTGAAGCTTTCTTT.

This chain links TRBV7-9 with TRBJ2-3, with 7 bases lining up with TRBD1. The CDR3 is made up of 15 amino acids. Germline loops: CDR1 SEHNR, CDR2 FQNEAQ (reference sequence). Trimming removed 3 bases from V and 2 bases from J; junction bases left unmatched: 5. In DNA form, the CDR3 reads TGTGCCAGCAGCTTGAAGGGACAGAACACAGATACGCAGTATTTT. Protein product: CASSLKGQNTDTQYF.

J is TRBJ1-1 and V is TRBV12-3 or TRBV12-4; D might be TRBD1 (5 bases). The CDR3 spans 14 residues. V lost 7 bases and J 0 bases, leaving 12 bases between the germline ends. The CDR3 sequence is CASIRGRLNTEAFF. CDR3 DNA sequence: TGTGCCAGCATTCGGGGACGGCTGAACACTGAAGCTTTCTTT.

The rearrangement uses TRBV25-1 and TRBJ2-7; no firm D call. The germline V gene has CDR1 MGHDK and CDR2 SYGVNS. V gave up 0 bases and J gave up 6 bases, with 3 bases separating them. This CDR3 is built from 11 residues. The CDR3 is CASSEYLEQYF. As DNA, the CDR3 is TGTGCCAGCAGTGAATATCTCGAGCAGTACTTC.

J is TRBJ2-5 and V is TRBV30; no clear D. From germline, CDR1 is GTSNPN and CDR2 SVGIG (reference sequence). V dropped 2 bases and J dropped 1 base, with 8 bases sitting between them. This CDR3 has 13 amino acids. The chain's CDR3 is CAWSWPIQETQYF. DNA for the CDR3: TGTGCCTGGAGTTGGCCGATCCAAGAGACCCAGTACTTC.

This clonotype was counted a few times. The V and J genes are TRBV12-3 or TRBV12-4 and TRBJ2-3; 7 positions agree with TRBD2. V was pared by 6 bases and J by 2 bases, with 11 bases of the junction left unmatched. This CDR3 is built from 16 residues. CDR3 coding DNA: TGTGCCAGCAGAACCCGAAGCGGGGCCCCCACAGATACGCAGTATTTT. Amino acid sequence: CASRTRSGAPTDTQYF.

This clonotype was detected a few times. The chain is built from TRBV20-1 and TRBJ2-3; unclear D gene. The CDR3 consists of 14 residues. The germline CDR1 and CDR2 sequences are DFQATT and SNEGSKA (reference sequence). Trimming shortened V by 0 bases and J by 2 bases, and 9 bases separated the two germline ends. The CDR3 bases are TGCAGTGCTAGAGATATGACCACCACAGATACGCAGTATTTT. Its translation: CSARDMTTTDTQYF.

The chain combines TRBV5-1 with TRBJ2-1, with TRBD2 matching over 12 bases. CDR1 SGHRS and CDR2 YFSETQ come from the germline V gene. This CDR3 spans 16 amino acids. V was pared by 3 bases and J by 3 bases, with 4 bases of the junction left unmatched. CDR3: CASSYGLAGFYNEQFF. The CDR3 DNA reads TGCGCCAGCAGCTACGGACTAGCGGGGTTCTACAATGAGCAGTTCTTC.

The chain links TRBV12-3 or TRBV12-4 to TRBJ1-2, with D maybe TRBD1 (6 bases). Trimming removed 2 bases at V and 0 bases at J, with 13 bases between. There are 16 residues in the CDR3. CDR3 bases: TGTGCCAGCAGTTTACTCCGGACAGCGACTAACTATGGCTACACCTTC. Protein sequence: CASSLLRTATNYGYTF.

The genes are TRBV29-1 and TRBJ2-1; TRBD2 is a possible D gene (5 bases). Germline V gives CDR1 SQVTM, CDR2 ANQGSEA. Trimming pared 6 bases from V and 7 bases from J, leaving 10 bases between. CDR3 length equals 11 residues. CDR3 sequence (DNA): TGCAGCGTGCCTAGCATAAATGAGCAGTTCTTC. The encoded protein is CSVPSINEQFF.

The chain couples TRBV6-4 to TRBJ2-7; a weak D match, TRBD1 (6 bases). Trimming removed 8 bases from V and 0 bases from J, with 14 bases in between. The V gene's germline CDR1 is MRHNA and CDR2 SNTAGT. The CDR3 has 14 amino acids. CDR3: CASEGDGNSYEQYF. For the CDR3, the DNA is TGTGCCAGCGAGGGGGACGGGAACTCCTACGAGCAGTACTTC.